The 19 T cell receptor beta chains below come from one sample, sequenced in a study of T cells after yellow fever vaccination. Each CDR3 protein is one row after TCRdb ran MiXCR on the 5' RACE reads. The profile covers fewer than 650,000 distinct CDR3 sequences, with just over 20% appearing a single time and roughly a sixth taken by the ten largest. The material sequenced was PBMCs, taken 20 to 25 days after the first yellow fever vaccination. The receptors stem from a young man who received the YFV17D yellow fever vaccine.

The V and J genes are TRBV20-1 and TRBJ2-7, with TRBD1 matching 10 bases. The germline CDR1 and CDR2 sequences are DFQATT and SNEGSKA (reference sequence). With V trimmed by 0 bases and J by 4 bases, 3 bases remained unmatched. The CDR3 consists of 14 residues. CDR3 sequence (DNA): TGCAGTGCTAGAGATTTGGACAGGGGGTACGAGCAGTACTTC. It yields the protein CSARDLDRGYEQYF.

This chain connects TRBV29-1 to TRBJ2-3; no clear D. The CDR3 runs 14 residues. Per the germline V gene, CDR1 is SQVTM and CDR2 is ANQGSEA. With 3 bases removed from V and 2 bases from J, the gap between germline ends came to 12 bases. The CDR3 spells CSVDSRVLTDTQYF. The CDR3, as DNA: TGCAGCGTTGATTCGAGAGTCCTCACAGATACGCAGTATTTT.

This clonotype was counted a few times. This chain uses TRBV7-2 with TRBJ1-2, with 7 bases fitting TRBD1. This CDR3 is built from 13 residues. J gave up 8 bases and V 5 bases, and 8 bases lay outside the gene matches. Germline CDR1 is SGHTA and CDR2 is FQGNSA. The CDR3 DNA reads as TGTGCCAGCAGCCGACAGGGCGAAGGCGGCTACACCTTC. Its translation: CASSRQGEGGYTF.

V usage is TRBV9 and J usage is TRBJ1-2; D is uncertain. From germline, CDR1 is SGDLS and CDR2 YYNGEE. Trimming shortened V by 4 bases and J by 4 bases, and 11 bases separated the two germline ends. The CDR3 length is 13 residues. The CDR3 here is CASSPEVGYGYTF. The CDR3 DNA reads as TGTGCCAGCAGCCCAGAGGTCGGCTATGGCTACACCTTC.

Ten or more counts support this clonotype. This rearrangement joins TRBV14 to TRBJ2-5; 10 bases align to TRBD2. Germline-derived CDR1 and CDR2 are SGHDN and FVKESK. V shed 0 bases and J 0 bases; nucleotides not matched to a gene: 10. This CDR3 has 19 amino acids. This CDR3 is CASSQDLRVAGGYQETQYF. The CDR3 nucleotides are TGTGCCAGCAGCCAAGATTTAAGAGTAGCGGGGGGTTACCAAGAGACCCAGTACTTC.

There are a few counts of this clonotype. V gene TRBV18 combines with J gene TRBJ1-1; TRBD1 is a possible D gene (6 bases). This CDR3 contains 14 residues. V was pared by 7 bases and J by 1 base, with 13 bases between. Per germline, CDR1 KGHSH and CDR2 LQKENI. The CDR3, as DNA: TGTGCCAGCTTCCAGGGGCGCGGGAACACTGAAGCTTTCTTT. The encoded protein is CASFQGRGNTEAFF.

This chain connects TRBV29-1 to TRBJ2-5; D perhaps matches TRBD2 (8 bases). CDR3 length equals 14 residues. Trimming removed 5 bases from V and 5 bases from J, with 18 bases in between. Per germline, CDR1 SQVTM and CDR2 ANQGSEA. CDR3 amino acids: CSVKGAGGYETQYF. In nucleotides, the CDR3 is TGCAGCGTTAAGGGGGCGGGGGGATATGAGACCCAGTACTTC.

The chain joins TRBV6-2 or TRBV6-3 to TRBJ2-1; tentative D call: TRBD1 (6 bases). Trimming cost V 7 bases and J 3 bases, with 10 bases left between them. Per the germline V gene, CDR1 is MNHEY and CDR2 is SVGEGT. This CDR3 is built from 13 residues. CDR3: CASTRDNYNEQFF. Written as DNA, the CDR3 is TGTGCCAGCACCCGGGACAACTACAATGAGCAGTTCTTC.

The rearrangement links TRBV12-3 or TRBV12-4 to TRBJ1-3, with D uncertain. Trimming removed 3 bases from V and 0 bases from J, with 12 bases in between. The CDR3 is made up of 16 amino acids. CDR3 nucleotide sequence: TGTGCCAGCAGTTTGTTTATCTCAATCTCTGGAAACACCATATATTTT. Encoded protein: CASSLFISISGNTIYF.

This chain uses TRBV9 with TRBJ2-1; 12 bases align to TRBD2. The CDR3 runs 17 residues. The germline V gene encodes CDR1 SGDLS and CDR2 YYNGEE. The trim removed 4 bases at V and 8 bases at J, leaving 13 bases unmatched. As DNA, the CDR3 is TGTGCCAGCAGCCGGGACCTAGCGGGGGGGCCGGTTGATGAGCAGTTCTTC. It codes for CASSRDLAGGPVDEQFF.

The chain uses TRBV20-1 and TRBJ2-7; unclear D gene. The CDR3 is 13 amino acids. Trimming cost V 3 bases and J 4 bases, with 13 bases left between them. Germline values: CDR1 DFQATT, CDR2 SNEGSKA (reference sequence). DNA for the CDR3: TGCAGTGCTAGCCCACCCAACCGTTACGAGCAGTACTTC. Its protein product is CSASPPNRYEQYF.

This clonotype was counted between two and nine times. As DNA, the CDR3 is TGTGCCAGCAGTGAAGAGAGACTAGCGGGGGGGCAAGAGACCCAGTACTTC. Its translation: CASSEERLAGGQETQYF. The rearrangement joins TRBV2 to TRBJ2-5; 14 bases agree with TRBD2. V gave up 1 base and J gave up 2 bases; unmatched junction bases: 3. The CDR3 length is 17 residues. The germline V gene has CDR1 SNHLY and CDR2 FYNNEI.

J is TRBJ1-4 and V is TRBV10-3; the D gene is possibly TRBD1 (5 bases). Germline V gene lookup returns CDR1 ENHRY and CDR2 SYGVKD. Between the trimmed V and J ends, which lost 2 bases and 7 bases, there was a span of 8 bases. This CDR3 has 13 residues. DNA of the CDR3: TGTGCCATCAGTGAGCAAGGGGTTGAAAAACTGTTTTTT. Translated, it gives CAISEQGVEKLFF.

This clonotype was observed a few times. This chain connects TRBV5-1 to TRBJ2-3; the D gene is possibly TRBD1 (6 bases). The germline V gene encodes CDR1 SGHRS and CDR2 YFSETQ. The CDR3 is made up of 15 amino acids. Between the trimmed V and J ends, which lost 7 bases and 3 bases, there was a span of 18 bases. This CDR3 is CASADGQTTTDTQYF. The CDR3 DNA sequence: TGCGCCAGCGCAGACGGACAGACGACGACAGATACGCAGTATTTT. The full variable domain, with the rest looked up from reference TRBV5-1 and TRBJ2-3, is KAGVTQTPRYLIKTRGQQVTLSCSPISGHRSVSWYQQTPGQGLQFLFEYFSETQRNKGNFPGRFSGRQFSNSRSEMNVSTLELGDSALYLCASADGQTTTDTQYFGPGTRLTVL.

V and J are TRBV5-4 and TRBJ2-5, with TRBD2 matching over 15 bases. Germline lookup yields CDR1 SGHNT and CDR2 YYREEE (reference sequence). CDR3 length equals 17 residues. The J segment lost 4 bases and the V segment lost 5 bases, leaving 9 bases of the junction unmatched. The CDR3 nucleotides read TGTGCCAGCAGTTTTGGACTAGCGGGGGGGAATGGAGAGACCCAGTACTTC. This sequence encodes CASSFGLAGGNGETQYF.

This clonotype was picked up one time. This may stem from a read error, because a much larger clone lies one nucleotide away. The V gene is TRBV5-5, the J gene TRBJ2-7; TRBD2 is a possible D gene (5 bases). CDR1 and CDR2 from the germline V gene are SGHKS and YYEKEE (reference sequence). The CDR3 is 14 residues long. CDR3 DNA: TGTGCCAGCAGCTTGAAGGTAGAGGGCTACGAGCAGAACTTC. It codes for CASSLKVEGYEQNF.

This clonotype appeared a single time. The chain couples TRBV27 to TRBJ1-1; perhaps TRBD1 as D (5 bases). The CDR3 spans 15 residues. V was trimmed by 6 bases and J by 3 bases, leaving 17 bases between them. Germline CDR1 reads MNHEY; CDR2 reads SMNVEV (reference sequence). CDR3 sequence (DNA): TGTGCCAGCAGCCCTTCCCCTAGGGGAGACACTGAAGCTTTCTTT. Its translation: CASSPSPRGDTEAFF.

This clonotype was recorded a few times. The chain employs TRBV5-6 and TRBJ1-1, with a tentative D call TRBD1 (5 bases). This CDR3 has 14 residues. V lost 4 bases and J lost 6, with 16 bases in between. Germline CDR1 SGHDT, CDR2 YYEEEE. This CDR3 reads CASSLGPLPPEAFF. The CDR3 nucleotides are TGTGCCAGCAGCCTGGGACCGCTTCCCCCTGAAGCTTTCTTT.

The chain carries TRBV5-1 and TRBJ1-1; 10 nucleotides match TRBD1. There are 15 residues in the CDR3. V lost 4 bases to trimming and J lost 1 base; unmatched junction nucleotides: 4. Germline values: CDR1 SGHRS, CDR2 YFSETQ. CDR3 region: CASSLTGGANTEAFF. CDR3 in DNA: TGCGCCAGCAGCCTGACAGGGGGCGCGAACACTGAAGCTTTCTTT.